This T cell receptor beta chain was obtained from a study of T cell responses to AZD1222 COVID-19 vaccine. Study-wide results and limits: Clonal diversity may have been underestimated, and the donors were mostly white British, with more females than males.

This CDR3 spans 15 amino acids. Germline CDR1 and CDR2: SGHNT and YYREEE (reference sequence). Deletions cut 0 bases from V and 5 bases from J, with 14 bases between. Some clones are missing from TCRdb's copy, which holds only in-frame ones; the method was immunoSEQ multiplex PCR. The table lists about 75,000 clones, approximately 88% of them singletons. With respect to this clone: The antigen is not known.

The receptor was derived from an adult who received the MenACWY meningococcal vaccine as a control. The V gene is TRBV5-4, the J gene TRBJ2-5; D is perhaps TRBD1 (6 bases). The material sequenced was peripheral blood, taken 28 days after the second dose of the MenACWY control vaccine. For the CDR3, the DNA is TGTGCCAGCAGCTTGGGGACAGCGCCAAGGGAGACCCAGTACTTC. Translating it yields CASSLGTAPRETQYF.